The 29 T cell receptor beta chains reported below all come from one sample, sequenced in a study of blood T cell repertoires in COVID-19. The repertoire was sequenced with immunoSEQ multiplex PCR; TCRdb's copy has only in-frame clones and lacks some. The sample lists roughly 120,000 clones; roughly 80% were seen once. The sample comprised peripheral blood. The origin of the receptors is a man aged 50-59 years with acute or convalescent COVID-19.

This clone was found once. J is TRBJ1-5 and V is TRBV19; no definite D call. The germline gives CDR1 LNHDA, CDR2 SQIVND (reference sequence). V gave up 9 bases and J gave up 1 base, with 19 bases separating them. The CDR3 spans 16 residues. CDR3 DNA sequence: TGTGCCAGGGCACAACCACGCTTCTCAAGCAATCAGCCCCAGCATTTT. The encoded protein is CARAQPRFSSNQPQHF.

The J gene is TRBJ1-1, the V gene TRBV9; maybe TRBD1 (5 bases). The CDR3 loop spans 16 amino acids. CDR1 and CDR2 (germline): SGDLS, YYNGEE. The ends were cut back, 0 bases at V and 1 base at J, with 13 bases in the middle. CDR3 sequence: CASSVVSRQGNTEAFF. The CDR3 bases are TGTGCCAGCAGCGTAGTTTCTCGGCAGGGGAACACTGAAGCTTTCTTT. Full variable domain (missing parts from reference TRBV9 and TRBJ1-1): DSGVTQTPKHLITATGQRVTLRCSPRSGDLSVYWYQQSLDQGLQFLIQYYNGEERAKGNILERFSAQQFPDLHSELNLSSLELGDSALYFCASSVVSRQGNTEAFFGQGTRLTVV.

The chain uses TRBV30 and TRBJ2-3, with TRBD1 as a possible D gene (5 bases). Trimming left V 0 bases short and J 6 bases short, with 7 bases between. The CDR3 is made up of 12 amino acids. From germline, CDR1 is GTSNPN and CDR2 SVGIG (reference sequence). This chain's CDR3 is CAWSVGQDTQYF. CDR3 in DNA: TGTGCCTGGAGTGTGGGGCAGGATACGCAGTATTTT.

The chain is built from TRBV11-2 and TRBJ2-2, with 7 bases aligning to TRBD1. Trimming at V came to 4 bases and at J to 8 bases, leaving 7 bases not matched to a gene. In germline, CDR1 is SGHAT, CDR2 FQNNGV. The CDR3 contains 14 residues. The CDR3 sequence is CASSSGQHLGELFF. In DNA form, the CDR3 reads TGTGCCAGCAGCTCGGGACAGCACTTAGGGGAGCTGTTTTTT. Supplemented by reference TRBV11-2 and TRBJ2-2, the full variable domain reads EAGVAQSPRYKIIEKRQSVAFWCNPISGHATLYWYQQILGQGPKLLIQFQNNGVVDDSQLPKDRFSAERLKGVDSTLKIQPAKLEDSAVYLCASSSGQHLGELFFGEGSRLTVL.

The chain couples TRBV6-1 to TRBJ1-2; perhaps TRBD1 as D (5 bases). The CDR3 extends over 12 amino acids. V lost 3 bases, J lost 5 bases, and 7 bases lay in between. In germline, CDR1 is MNHNS, CDR2 SASEGT. The CDR3, as DNA: TGTGCCAGCAGTGACAGGGTTTATGGCTACACCTTC. It yields the protein CASSDRVYGYTF.

This clone has just one count. The chain employs TRBV7-2 and TRBJ1-2; 9 bases agree with TRBD1. This CDR3 is built from 14 residues. The V gene's germline CDR1 is SGHTA and CDR2 FQGNSA. Losses at the gene ends were 4 bases for V and 8 bases for J; bases not matched to a gene: 8. Here the CDR3 reads CASSSNRGRGGYTF. The CDR3 DNA reads TGTGCCAGCAGCTCTAACAGGGGGCGAGGGGGCTACACCTTC.

Many counts were recorded for this clone. The chain uses TRBV19 and TRBJ2-5; D is perhaps TRBD2 (6 bases). V lost 4 bases and J lost 6, with 15 bases in between. Germline V gene lookup returns CDR1 LNHDA and CDR2 SQIVND (reference sequence). The CDR3 spans 14 residues. CDR3 sequence: CASSNGGTSKTQYF. The CDR3 DNA reads TGTGCCAGTAGTAACGGGGGAACCTCCAAGACCCAGTACTTC.

V usage is TRBV19 and J usage is TRBJ1-3; TRBD1 might be the D (5 bases). Trimming removed 3 bases at V and 0 bases at J, with 18 bases between. The CDR3 runs 18 residues. Germline V CDR1 and CDR2: LNHDA, SQIVND (reference sequence). CDR3: CASSMTGRERFSGNTIYF. The CDR3 nucleotides are TGTGCCAGTAGTATGACGGGGCGGGAGCGCTTCTCTGGAAACACCATATATTTT.

This rearrangement joins TRBV28 to TRBJ1-2; the D gene is possibly TRBD1 (6 bases). Per the germline V gene, CDR1 is MDHEN and CDR2 is SYDVKM. V lost 4 bases to trimming and J lost 0 bases, with 9 bases between them. The CDR3 consists of 14 residues. In nucleotides, the CDR3 is TGTGCCAGCAGTTCCGGGACACCTAACTATGGCTACACCTTC. Its protein is CASSSGTPNYGYTF.

The J gene is TRBJ1-2, the V gene TRBV7-8; D is unclear. The CDR3 runs 14 residues. Per germline, CDR1 SGHVS and CDR2 FQNEAQ. Trimming cost V 5 bases and J 4 bases, with 14 bases left between them. The CDR3 sequence is CASSPQPIGYGYTF. The CDR3 DNA follows: TGTGCCAGCAGCCCTCAACCTATTGGCTATGGCTACACCTTC.

The rearrangement uses TRBV2 and TRBJ1-5, with D possibly TRBD1 on 5 matching bases. V lost 4 bases and J 0 bases, leaving 10 bases between the germline ends. CDR3 length equals 15 residues. Germline V gene lookup returns CDR1 SNHLY and CDR2 FYNNEI. The CDR3 loop is CASSVGRNSNQPQHF. CDR3 in DNA: TGTGCCAGCAGTGTGGGGCGGAATAGCAATCAGCCCCAGCATTTT.

The chain has TRBV19 and TRBJ1-6; TRBD1 is a possible D gene (5 bases). The V end lost 5 bases, the J end lost 5 bases, and 19 bases lay between the germline ends. Germline-derived CDR1 and CDR2 are LNHDA and SQIVND (reference sequence). This CDR3 spans 17 amino acids. The CDR3 DNA is TGTGCCAGTAGTCTGGTCGGGGGAATAAGAGATAATTCACCCCTCCACTTT. This translates into CASSLVGGIRDNSPLHF.

The chain is built from TRBV19 and TRBJ1-1; possibly TRBD1 for D (5 bases). The germline V gene encodes CDR1 LNHDA and CDR2 SQIVND (reference sequence). This CDR3 has 13 amino acids. Trimming removed 3 bases from V and 6 bases from J, with 11 bases in between. The CDR3: CASSISWGAEAFF. The CDR3 bases are TGTGCCAGTAGTATCAGCTGGGGGGCTGAAGCTTTCTTT.

This clone was found a few times. The chain joins TRBV5-4 to TRBJ1-6, with a weak D call TRBD1 (6 bases). The CDR3 loop spans 16 amino acids. V was shortened by 4 bases and J by 7 bases, with 18 bases between the two germline ends. Germline CDR1 reads SGHNT; CDR2 reads YYREEE (reference sequence). As DNA, the CDR3 is TGTGCCAGCAGCCCGGTTACAGGGACACGCAATTCACCCCTCCACTTT. Translating gives CASSPVTGTRNSPLHF.

This clone was counted only a few times. The chain has TRBV18 and TRBJ1-1; weak D call: TRBD1 (5 bases). V was shortened by 3 bases and J by 2 bases, with 7 bases between the two germline ends. The CDR3 extends over 13 amino acids. From germline, CDR1 is KGHSH and CDR2 LQKENI. DNA for the CDR3: TGTGCCAGCTCACCTCAGGGTAACACTGAAGCTTTCTTT. Its translation: CASSPQGNTEAFF.

The gene calls are TRBV5-6 and TRBJ1-5; D is uncertain. The CDR3 runs to 16 residues. V was cut by 0 bases and J by 1 base, with 11 bases left in between. CDR1 SGHDT and CDR2 YYEEEE come from the germline V gene. In nucleotides, the CDR3 is TGTGCCAGCAGCTTGGGAGGCCGGCCCAGCAATCAGCCCCAGCATTTT. This gives the protein CASSLGGRPSNQPQHF.

This clone has ten or more counts. The CDR3 sequence: CASSPPPGQYEQYF. The DNA for the CDR3 is TGTGCCAGCAGTCCGCCCCCAGGGCAATACGAGCAGTACTTC. This chain links TRBV28 with TRBJ2-7; D is possibly TRBD1 (5 bases). Germline values: CDR1 MDHEN, CDR2 SYDVKM. Trimming stripped 5 bases from V and 4 bases from J, with 15 bases between. The CDR3 spans 14 residues.

This clone was counted between two and nine times. The chain recombines TRBV25-1 with TRBJ2-7; TRBD2 might be the D (5 bases). V lost 10 bases and J 1 base, leaving 17 bases between the germline ends. The length of the CDR3 is 14 residues. Per the germline V gene, CDR1 is MGHDK and CDR2 is SYGVNS. CDR3 nucleotides: TGTGCCACATCACTAGGCGGCGGATCCTACGAGCAGTACTTC. Protein: CATSLGGGSYEQYF.

The chain has TRBV12-3 or TRBV12-4 and TRBJ1-5; maybe TRBD1 (6 bases). V gave up 3 bases and J gave up 5 bases, with 8 bases separating them. The CDR3 sequence is 13 residues long. In DNA, the CDR3 is TGTGCCAGCAGTTTGGCAGGGGATCAGCCCCAGCATTTT. Amino acids: CASSLAGDQPQHF.

The chain uses TRBV29-1 and TRBJ1-1; D possibly corresponds to TRBD1 (6 bases). Germline CDR1 reads SQVTM; CDR2 reads ANQGSEA. V lost 6 bases, J lost 1 base, and 15 bases lay in between. The CDR3 spans 14 residues. The CDR3 bases are TGCAGCGTGGGCCCTAAACAGGGGAACACTGAAGCTTTCTTT. It codes for CSVGPKQGNTEAFF.

The chain combines TRBV5-1 with TRBJ1-2; no firm D call. The CDR3 has 13 residues. The germline gives CDR1 SGHRS, CDR2 YFSETQ. V was cut by 5 bases and J by 2 bases, with 10 bases left in between. CDR3 in DNA: TGCGCCAGCAGAATCGACGGGAACTATGGCTACACCTTC. As protein: CASRIDGNYGYTF.

V gene TRBV7-2 combines with J gene TRBJ2-3; 15 positions agree with TRBD2. The length of the CDR3 is 19 residues. Per germline, CDR1 SGHTA and CDR2 FQGNSA. After removal of 0 bases from V and 3 bases from J, the junction contained 7 bases not matched to a gene. The CDR3 nucleotides are TGTGCCAGCAGCTTAGCGAGGGGACTAGCGGGGGGAGGTACAGATACGCAGTATTTT. Translating gives CASSLARGLAGGGTDTQYF.

V gene TRBV7-9 combines with J gene TRBJ2-1; maybe TRBD1 (6 bases). V was shortened by 1 base and J by 7 bases, with 14 bases between the two germline ends. The CDR3 contains 15 residues. CDR1 and CDR2 from the germline V gene are SEHNR and FQNEAQ (reference sequence). CDR3 coding DNA: TGTGCCAGCAGCTTAGAAGGCAGGGGCGGGAATGAGCAGTTCTTC. It specifies CASSLEGRGGNEQFF.

V and J are TRBV6-1 and TRBJ1-5; possible D gene TRBD1, 6 bases. The germline gives CDR1 MNHNS, CDR2 SASEGT. The length of the CDR3 is 15 residues. Between the trimmed V and J ends, which lost 1 base and 8 bases, there was a span of 15 bases. CDR3 in amino acids: CASSEGTHRVEPQHF. The DNA of the CDR3 is TGTGCCAGCAGTGAAGGGACCCACAGGGTGGAGCCCCAGCATTTT.

The chain couples TRBV7-2 to TRBJ1-4, with D possibly matching TRBD1 (5 bases). Germline V gives CDR1 SGHTA, CDR2 FQGNSA. V was cut by 2 bases and J by 8 bases, with 18 bases left in between. This CDR3 region has 16 residues. The CDR3 spells CASSLMGPLVEEKLFF. CDR3 nucleotide sequence: TGTGCCAGCAGCTTAATGGGGCCCCTTGTCGAGGAAAAACTGTTTTTT.

The chain links TRBV24-1 to TRBJ1-5; 7 bases map to TRBD1. V dropped 7 bases and J dropped 6; count of bases not matched to a gene: 11. The CDR3 has 15 amino acids. Germline-derived CDR1 and CDR2 are KGHDR and SFDVKD. CDR3 in DNA: TGTGCCACCAGCGACGGACAGGCCGGGATTCAGCCCCAGCATTTT. Amino acid sequence: CATSDGQAGIQPQHF.

For the CDR3, the DNA is TGTGCCAGCATCCCAGGAGTACAGGCATGGGGTGGCTACACCTTC. It specifies CASIPGVQAWGGYTF. This chain connects TRBV28 to TRBJ1-2; D possibly corresponds to TRBD1 (5 bases). Germline V CDR1 and CDR2: MDHEN, SYDVKM. The CDR3 extends over 15 amino acids. V shed 7 bases and J shed 7 bases, with 22 bases lying between them.

The rearrangement links TRBV24-1 to TRBJ2-5, with a possible D match to TRBD1 (6 bases). Per the germline V gene, CDR1 is KGHDR and CDR2 is SFDVKD. This CDR3 comprises 15 residues. V gave up 4 bases and J gave up 3 bases, with 14 bases separating them. CDR3 sequence (DNA): TGTGCCACCAGTGACTCAACGGGACAAAAAGAGACCCAGTACTTC. Amino acids: CATSDSTGQKETQYF.

This chain connects TRBV28 to TRBJ1-2; D might be TRBD1 (5 bases). The ends were cut back, 2 bases at V and 6 bases at J, with 22 bases in the middle. The germline V gene encodes CDR1 MDHEN and CDR2 SYDVKM. The CDR3 extends over 17 amino acids. CDR3 sequence: CASSLQPLSEGGDGYTF. CDR3 in DNA: TGTGCCAGCAGTTTACAACCACTTTCGGAGGGAGGGGATGGCTACACCTTC.